This TCR beta chain was found in a study of Tregs in tolerant kidney transplant recipients. Findings and caveats of the study: Tolerant patients' donor-specific Tregs expanded beyond overall Tregs, suggesting antigen-driven growth.

On this clone itself: As yet, its antigen is unknown. The sequence runs out 3 residues before the end of the CDR3; the remainder is reconstructed from the germline J gene.

Produced via immunoSEQ multiplex PCR; TCRdb's table is partial and in-frame only. This sample carries under 40,000 clones, with about an eighth going to the ten biggest clones. CDR3 size: 14 residues. Trimming pared 4 bases from V and 1 base from J, leaving 11 bases between. The germline gives CDR1 SGHRS, CDR2 YFSETQ. CD4+CD25+CD127- Tregs, CD4+CD25- non-Tregs, CD4 and CD8 cells were sorted. The sequenced sample was CD8+ T cells from blood, obtained before the transplant. The source is a human donor who received a combined kidney and bone marrow transplant. The chain couples TRBV5-1 to TRBJ1-1; TRBD1 is a possible D gene (5 bases). The CDR3 loop is CASSNQGPNTEAFF. The part of the CDR3 DNA that was read is TGCGCCAGCAGCAACCAGGGTCCGAACACTGAA.